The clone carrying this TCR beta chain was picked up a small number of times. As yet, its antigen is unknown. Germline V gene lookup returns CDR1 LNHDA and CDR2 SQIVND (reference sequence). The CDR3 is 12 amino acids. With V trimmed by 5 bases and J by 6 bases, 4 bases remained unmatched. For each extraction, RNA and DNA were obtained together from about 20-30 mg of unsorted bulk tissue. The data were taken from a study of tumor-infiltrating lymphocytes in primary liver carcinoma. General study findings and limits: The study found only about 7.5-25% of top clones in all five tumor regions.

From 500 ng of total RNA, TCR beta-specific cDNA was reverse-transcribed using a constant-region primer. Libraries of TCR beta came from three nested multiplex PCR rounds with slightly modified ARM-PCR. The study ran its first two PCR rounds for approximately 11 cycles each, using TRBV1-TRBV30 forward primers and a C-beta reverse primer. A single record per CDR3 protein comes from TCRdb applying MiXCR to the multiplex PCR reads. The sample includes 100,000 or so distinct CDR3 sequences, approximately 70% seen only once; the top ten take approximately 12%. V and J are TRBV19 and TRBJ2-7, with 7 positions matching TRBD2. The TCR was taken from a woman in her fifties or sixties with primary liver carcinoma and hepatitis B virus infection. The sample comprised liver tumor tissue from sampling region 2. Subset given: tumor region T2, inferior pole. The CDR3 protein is CASSVGGGEQYF. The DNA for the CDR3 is TGTGCCAGTAGTGTCGGCGGGGGCGAGCAGTACTTC.